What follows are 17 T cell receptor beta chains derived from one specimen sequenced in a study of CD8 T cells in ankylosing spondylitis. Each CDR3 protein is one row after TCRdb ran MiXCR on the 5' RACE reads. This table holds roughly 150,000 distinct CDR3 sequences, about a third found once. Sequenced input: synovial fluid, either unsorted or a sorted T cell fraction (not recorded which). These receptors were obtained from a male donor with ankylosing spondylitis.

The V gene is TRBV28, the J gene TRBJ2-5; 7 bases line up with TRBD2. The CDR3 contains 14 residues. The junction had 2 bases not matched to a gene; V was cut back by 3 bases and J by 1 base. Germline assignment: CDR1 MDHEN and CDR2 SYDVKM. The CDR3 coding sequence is TGTGCCAGCAGTTTCCCGGGGGGCCAAGAGACCCAGTACTTC. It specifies CASSFPGGQETQYF.

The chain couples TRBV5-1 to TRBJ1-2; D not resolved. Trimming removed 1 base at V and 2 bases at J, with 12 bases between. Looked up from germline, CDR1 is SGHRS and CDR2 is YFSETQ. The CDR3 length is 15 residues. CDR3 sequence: CASSLMLGTNYGYTF. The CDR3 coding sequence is TGCGCCAGCAGCTTGATGCTGGGAACAAACTATGGCTACACCTTC.

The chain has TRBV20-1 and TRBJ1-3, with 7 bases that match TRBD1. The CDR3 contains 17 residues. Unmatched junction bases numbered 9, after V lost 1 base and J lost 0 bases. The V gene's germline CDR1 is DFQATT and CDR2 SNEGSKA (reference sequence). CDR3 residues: CSARVRGQSPSGNTIYF. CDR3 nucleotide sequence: TGCAGTGCTAGAGTGCGGGGACAGTCACCCTCTGGAAACACCATATATTTT.

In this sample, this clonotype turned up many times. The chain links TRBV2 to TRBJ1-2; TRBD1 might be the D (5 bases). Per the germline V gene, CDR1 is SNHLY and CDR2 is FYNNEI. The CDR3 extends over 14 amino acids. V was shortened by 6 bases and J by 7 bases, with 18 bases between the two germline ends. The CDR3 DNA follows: TGTGCCAGCAGGATGGGATTTGAAAGGGGTGGCTACACCTTC. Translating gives CASRMGFERGGYTF.

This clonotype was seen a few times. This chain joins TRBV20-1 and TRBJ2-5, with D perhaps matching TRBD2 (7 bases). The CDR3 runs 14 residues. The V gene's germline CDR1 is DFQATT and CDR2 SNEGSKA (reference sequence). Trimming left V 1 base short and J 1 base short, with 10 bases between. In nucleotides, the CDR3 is TGCAGTGCTAGAGGGGGGGGCGGCCAAGAGACCCAGTACTTC. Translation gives CSARGGGGQETQYF.

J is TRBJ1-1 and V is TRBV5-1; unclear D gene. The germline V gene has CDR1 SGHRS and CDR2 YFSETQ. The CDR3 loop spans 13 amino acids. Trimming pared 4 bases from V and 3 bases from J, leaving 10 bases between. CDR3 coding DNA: TGCGCCAGCAGCCGGAACACGTACACTGAAGCTTTCTTT. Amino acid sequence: CASSRNTYTEAFF.

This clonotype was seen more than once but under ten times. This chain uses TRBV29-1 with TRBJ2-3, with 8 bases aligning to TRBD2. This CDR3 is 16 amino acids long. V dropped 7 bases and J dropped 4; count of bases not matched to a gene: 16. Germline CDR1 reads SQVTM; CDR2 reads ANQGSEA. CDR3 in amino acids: CSAKGEPGGAPDTQYF. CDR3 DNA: TGCAGCGCGAAGGGCGAGCCCGGGGGGGCCCCAGATACGCAGTATTTT.

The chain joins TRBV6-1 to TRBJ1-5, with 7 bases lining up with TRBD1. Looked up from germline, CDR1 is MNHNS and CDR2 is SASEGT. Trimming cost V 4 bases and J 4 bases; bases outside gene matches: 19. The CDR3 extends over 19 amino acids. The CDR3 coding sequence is TGTGCCAGCAGTGCGTACCCCGGGACAGAGATCTTCCTTAATCAGCCCCAGCATTTT. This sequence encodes CASSAYPGTEIFLNQPQHF.

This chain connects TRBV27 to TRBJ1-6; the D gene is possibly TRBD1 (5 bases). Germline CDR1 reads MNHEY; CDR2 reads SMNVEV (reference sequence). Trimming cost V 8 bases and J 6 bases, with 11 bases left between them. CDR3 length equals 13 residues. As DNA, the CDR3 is TGTGCCAGCGGCCGGGACGGTAATTCACCCCTCCACTTT. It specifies CASGRDGNSPLHF.

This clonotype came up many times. CDR3 amino acids: CASGGSREQFF. CDR3 nucleotides: TGCGCCAGCGGGGGGAGTCGGGAGCAGTTCTTC. This sequence joins TRBV5-1 and TRBJ2-1; weak D call: TRBD2 (6 bases). Looked up from germline, CDR1 is SGHRS and CDR2 is YFSETQ. The CDR3 sequence is 11 residues long. V gave up 7 bases and J gave up 10 bases, with 12 bases separating them.

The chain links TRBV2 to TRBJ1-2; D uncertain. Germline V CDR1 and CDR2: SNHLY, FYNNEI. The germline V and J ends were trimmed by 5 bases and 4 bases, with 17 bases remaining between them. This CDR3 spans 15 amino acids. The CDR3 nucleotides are TGTGCCAGCAGTTTGATGGGCACCCAGTCCTATGGCTACACCTTC. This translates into CASSLMGTQSYGYTF.

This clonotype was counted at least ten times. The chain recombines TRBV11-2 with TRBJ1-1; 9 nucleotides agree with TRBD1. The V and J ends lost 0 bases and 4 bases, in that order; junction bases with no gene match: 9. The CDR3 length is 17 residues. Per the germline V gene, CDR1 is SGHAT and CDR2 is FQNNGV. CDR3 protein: CASSLDPQGARVTEAFF. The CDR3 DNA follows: TGTGCCAGCAGCTTAGATCCACAGGGGGCGCGGGTCACTGAAGCTTTCTTT.

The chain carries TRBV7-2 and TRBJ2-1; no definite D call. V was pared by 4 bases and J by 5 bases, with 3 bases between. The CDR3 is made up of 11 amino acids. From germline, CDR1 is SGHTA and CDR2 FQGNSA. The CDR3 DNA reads TGTGCCAGCAGCTCGAACAATGAGCAGTTCTTC. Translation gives CASSSNNEQFF. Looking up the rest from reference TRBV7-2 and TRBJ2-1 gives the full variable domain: GAGVSQSPSNKVTEKGKDVELRCDPISGHTALYWYRQSLGQGLEFLIYFQGNSAPDKSGLPSDRFSAERTGGSVSTLTIQRTQQEDSAVYLCASSSNNEQFFGPGTRLTVL.

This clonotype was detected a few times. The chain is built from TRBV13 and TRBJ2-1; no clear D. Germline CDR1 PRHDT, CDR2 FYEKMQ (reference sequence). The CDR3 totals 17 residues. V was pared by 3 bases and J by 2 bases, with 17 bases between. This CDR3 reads CASSFTTDRFTYNEQFF. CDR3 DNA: TGTGCCAGCAGCTTTACAACCGACCGATTTACCTACAATGAGCAGTTCTTC.

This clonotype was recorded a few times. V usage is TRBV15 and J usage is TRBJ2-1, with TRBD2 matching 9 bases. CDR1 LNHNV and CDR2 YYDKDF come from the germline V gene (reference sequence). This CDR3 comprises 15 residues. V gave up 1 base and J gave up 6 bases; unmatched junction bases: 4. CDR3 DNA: TGTGCCACCAGCAGAGTTAGTAGCGGGAGCAATGAGCAGTTCTTC. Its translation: CATSRVSSGSNEQFF.

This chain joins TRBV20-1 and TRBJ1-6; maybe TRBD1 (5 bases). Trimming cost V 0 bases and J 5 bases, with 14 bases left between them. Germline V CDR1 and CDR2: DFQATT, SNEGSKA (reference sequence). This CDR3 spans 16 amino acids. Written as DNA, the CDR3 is TGCAGTGCTAGAGACAAGACAGAACTAAATAATTCACCCCTCCACTTT. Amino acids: CSARDKTELNNSPLHF.

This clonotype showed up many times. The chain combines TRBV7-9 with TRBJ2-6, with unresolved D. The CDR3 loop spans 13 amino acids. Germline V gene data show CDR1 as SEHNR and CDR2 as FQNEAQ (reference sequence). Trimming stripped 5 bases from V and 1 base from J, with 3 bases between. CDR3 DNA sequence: TGTGCCAGCAGCACATCTGGGGCCAACGTCCTGACTTTC. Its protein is CASSTSGANVLTF.